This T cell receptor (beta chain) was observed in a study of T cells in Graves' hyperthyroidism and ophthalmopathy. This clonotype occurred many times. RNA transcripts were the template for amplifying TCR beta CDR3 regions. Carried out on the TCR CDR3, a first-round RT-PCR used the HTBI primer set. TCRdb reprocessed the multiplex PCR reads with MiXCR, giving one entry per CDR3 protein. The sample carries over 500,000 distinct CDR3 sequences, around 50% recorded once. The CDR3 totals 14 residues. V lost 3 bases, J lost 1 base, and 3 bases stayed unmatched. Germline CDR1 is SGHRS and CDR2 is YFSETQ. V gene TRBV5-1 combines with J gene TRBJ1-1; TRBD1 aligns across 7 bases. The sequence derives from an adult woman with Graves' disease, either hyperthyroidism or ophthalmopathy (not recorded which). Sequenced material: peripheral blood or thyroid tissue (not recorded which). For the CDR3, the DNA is TGCGCCAGCAGCTCCTGGACAGGGAACACTGAAGCTTTCTTT. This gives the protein CASSSWTGNTEAFF.